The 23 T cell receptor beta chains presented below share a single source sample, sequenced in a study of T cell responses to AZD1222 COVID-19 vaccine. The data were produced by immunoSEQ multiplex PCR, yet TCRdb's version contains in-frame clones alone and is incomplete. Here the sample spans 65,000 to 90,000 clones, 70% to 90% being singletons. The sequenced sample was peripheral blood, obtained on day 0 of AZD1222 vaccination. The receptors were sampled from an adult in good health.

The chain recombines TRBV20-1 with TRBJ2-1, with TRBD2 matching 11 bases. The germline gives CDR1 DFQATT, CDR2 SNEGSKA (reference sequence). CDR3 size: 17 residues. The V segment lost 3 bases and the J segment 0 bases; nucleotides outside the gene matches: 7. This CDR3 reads CSASGTSGGSSYNEQFF. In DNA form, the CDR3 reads TGCAGTGCTAGTGGGACTAGCGGAGGGAGCTCCTACAATGAGCAGTTCTTC.

CDR3 bases: TGTGCCAGCAGGGTGGGACAGGGGCAAGGAGAGCAGTACTTC. Translating it yields CASRVGQGQGEQYF. The chain links TRBV3-1 (or the pseudogene TRBV3-2) to TRBJ2-7; 10 bases agree with TRBD1. V dropped 6 bases and J dropped 7; count of bases not matched to a gene: 9. Per the germline V gene, CDR1 is LGHDT and CDR2 is YNNKEL (reference sequence). This CDR3 spans 14 amino acids.

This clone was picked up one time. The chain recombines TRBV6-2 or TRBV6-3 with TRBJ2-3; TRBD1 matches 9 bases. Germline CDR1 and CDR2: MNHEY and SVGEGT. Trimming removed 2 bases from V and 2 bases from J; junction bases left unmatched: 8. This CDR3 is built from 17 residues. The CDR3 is CASSYPLDRGDTDTQYF. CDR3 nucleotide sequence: TGTGCCAGCAGTTACCCCCTTGACAGGGGGGACACAGATACGCAGTATTTT.

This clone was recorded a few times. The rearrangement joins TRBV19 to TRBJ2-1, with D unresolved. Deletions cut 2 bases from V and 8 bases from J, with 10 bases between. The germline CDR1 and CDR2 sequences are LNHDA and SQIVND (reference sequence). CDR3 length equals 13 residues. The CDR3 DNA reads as TGTGCCAGTAGTATAAGGTGGGGTTATGAGCAGTTCTTC. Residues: CASSIRWGYEQFF.

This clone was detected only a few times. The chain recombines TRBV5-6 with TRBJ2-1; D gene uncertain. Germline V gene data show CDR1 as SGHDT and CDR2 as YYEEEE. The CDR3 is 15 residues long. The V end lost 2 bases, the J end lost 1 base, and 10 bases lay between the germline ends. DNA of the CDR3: TGTGCCAGCAGCTTTTGGGTAGGTTCCTACAATGAGCAGTTCTTC. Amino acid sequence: CASSFWVGSYNEQFF.

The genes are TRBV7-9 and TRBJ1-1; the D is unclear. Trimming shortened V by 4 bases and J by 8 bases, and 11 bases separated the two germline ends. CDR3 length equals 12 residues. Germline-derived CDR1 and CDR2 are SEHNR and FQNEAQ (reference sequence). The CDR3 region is CASSSHPREAFF. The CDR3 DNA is TGTGCCAGCAGCTCCCACCCGAGGGAAGCTTTCTTT.

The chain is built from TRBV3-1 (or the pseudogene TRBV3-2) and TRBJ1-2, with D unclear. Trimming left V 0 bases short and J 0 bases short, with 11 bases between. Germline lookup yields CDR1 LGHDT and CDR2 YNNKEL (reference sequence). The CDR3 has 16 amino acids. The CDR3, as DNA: TGTGCCAGCAGCCAAGAACCCCCTACTTCTAACTATGGCTACACCTTC. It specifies CASSQEPPTSNYGYTF.

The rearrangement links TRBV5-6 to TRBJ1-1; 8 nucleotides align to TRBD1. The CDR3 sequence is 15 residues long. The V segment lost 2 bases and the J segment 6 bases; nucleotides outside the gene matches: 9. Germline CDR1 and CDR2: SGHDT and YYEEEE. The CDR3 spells CASSLLQGGSAEAFF. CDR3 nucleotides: TGTGCCAGCAGCTTATTACAGGGGGGCTCGGCTGAAGCTTTCTTT.

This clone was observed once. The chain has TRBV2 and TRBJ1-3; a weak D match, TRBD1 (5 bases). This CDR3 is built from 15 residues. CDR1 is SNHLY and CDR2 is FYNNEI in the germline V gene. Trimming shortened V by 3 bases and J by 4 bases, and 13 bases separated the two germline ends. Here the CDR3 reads CASSEMRREGNTIYF. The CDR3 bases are TGTGCCAGCAGTGAGATGCGCAGGGAAGGAAACACCATATATTTT. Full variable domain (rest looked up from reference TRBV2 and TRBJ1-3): EPEVTQTPSHQVTQMGQEVILRCVPISNHLYFYWYRQILGQKVEFLVSFYNNEISEKSEIFDDQFSVERPDGSNFTLKIRSTKLEDSAMYFCASSEMRREGNTIYFGEGSWLTVV.

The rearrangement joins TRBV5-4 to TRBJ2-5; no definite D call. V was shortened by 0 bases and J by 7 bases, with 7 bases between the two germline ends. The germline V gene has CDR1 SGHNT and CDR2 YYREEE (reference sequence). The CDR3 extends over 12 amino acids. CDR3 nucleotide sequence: TGTGCCAGCAGCTTGGACCGCGGGACCCAGTACTTC. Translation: CASSLDRGTQYF.

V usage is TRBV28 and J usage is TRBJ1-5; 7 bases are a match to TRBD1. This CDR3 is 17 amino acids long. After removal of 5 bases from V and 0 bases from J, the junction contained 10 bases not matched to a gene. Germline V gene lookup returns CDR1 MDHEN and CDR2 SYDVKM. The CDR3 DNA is TGTGCCAGCAGTCTTACTTCAGGGGGGTATAGCAATCAGCCCCAGCATTTT. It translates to CASSLTSGGYSNQPQHF.

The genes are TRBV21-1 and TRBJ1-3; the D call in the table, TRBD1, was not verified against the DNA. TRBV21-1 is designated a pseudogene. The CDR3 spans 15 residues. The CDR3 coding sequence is TGTGCCAGCAGCAATAAGGGGGCGCGAGGAAACACCATATATTTT. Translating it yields CASSNKGARGNTIYF.

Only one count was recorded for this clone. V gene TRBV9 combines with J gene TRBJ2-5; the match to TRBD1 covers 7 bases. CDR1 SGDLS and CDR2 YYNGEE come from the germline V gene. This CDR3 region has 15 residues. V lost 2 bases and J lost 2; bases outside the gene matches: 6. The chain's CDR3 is CASSVGGQSQETQYF. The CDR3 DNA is TGTGCCAGCAGCGTTGGGGGACAGAGTCAAGAGACCCAGTACTTC.

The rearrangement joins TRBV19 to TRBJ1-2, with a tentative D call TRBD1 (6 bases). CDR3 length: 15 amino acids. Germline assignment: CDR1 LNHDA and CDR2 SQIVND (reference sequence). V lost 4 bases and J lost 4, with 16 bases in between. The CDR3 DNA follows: TGTGCCAGTAGTAGGACTGACAGGCCGGTCTATGGCTACACCTTC. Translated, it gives CASSRTDRPVYGYTF.

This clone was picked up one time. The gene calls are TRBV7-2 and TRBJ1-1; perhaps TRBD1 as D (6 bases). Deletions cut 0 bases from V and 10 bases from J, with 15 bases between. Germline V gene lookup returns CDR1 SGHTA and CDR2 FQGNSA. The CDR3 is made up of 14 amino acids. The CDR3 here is CASSLALQGFAAFF. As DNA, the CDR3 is TGTGCCAGCAGCTTAGCCTTACAGGGTTTTGCAGCTTTCTTT.

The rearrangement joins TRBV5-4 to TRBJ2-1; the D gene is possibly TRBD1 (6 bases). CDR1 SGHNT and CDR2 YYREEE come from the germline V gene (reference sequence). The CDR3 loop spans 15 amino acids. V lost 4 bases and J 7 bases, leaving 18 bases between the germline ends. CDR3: CASSIGGGQGNEQFF. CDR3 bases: TGTGCCAGCAGCATAGGGGGTGGGCAGGGGAATGAGCAGTTCTTC.

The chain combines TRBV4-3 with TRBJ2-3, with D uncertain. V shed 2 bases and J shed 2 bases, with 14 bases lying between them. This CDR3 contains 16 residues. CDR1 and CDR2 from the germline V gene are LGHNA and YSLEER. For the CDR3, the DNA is TGCGCCAGCAGCCAAAGTAGTGGTTTTTACACAGATACGCAGTATTTT. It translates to CASSQSSGFYTDTQYF.

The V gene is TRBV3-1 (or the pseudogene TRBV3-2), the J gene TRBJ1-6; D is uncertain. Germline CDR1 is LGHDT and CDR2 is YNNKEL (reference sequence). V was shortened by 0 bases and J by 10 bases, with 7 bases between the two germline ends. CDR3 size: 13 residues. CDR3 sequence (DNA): TGTGCCAGCAGCCAAGACCGGCGGTCACCCCTCCACTTT. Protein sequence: CASSQDRRSPLHF.

Written as DNA, the CDR3 is TGTGCCAGCAGAAACGGGAACAATCAGCCCCAGCATTTT. Its translation is CASRNGNNQPQHF. The chain couples TRBV28 to TRBJ1-5, with no clear D. Trimming took 6 bases from V and 3 from J, leaving 9 bases between them. Per germline, CDR1 MDHEN and CDR2 SYDVKM. The CDR3 consists of 13 residues.

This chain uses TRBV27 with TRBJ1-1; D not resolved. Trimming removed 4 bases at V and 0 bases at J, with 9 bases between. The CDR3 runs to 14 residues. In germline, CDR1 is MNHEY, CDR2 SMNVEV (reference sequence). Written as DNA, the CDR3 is TGTGCCAGCAGTTCCCCTTACATGAACACTGAAGCTTTCTTT. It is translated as CASSSPYMNTEAFF.

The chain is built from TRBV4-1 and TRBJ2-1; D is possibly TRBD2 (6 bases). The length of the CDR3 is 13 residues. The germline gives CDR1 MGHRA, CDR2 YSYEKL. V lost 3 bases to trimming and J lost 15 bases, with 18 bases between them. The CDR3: CASSQAPAGALFF. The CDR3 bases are TGCGCCAGCAGCCAGGCCCCAGCGGGTGCCTTGTTCTTC.

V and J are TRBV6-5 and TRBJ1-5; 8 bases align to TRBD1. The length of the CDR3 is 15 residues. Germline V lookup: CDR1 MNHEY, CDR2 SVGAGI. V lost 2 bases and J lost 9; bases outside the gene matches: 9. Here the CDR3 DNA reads TGTGCCAGCAGTTACGGACAGGGTGAGTGGTGGCCCCAGCATTTT. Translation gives CASSYGQGEWWPQHF.

CDR3 sequence reads: CASSLYGEGVETQYF. Written as DNA, the CDR3 is TGTGCCAGCAGTTTATATGGCGAGGGAGTGGAGACCCAGTACTTC. This chain joins TRBV28 and TRBJ2-5; tentatively, D is TRBD2 (5 bases). The V gene's germline CDR1 is MDHEN and CDR2 SYDVKM. There are 15 residues in the CDR3. V lost 1 base, J lost 5 bases, and 14 bases lay in between.